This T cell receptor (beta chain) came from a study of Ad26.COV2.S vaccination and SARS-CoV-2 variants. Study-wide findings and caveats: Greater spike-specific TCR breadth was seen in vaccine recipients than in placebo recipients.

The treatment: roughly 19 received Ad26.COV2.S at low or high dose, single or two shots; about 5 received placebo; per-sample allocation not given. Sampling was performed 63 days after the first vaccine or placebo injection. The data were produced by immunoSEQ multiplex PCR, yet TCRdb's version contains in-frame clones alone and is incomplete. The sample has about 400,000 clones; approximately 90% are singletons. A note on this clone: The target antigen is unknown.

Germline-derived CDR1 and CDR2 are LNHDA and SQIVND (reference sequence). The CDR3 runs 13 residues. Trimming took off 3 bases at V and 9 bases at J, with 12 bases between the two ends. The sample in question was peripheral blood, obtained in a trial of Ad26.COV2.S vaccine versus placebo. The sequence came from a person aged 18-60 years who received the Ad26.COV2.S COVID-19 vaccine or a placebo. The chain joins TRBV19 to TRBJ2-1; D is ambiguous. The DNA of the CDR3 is TGTGCCAGTAGTATGTCAGCAGCTCTTGAGCAGTTCTTC. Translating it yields CASSMSAALEQFF.